The 18 T cell receptor beta chains reported below all come from one sample, sequenced in a study of blood T cells in healthy people across ages. Combining a sample-barcoded 5' primer with a J-beta primer mix, a second PCR ran for about 7 to 11 cycles. Using its own MiXCR run on the 5' RACE reads, TCRdb lists one record per CDR3 protein. The repertoire holds some 1.8 million distinct CDR3 sequences, with roughly two fifths as singletons. The sequenced material came from blood. These receptors were collected from a human donor in good health.

This chain links TRBV4-3 with TRBJ1-1; 7 nucleotides align to TRBD1. The CDR3 runs to 16 residues. Trimming cost V 2 bases and J 3 bases; bases outside gene matches: 9. Germline V gene lookup returns CDR1 LGHNA and CDR2 YSLEER. CDR3 DNA: TGCGCCAGCAGCCAATCGCAGGGACAGCAGTACACTGAAGCTTTCTTT. Protein sequence: CASSQSQGQQYTEAFF.

The J gene is TRBJ2-7, the V gene TRBV20-1; D perhaps matches TRBD1 (6 bases). Germline V lookup: CDR1 DFQATT, CDR2 SNEGSKA (reference sequence). V was pared by 2 bases and J by 4 bases, with 12 bases between. CDR3 length: 13 residues. Here the CDR3 reads CSARQGTTYEQYF. The CDR3 DNA reads TGCAGTGCTAGACAGGGGACGACTTACGAGCAGTACTTC.

This clonotype was seen a few times. The CDR3 sequence is CASSSDGTSTDTQYF. The CDR3 nucleotides are TGTGCCAGCAGCTCCGACGGGACAAGCACAGATACGCAGTATTTT. The genes are TRBV7-2 and TRBJ2-3; possible D gene TRBD1, 6 bases. Germline V gives CDR1 SGHTA, CDR2 FQGNSA. The CDR3 runs 15 residues. Trimming cost V 4 bases and J 0 bases, with 11 bases left between them.

This clonotype has just a few counts. V and J are TRBV10-3 and TRBJ2-1; the match to TRBD2 covers 10 bases. CDR3 length: 13 amino acids. Germline assignment: CDR1 ENHRY and CDR2 SYGVKD. V gave up 2 bases and J gave up 10 bases; unmatched junction bases: 2. The CDR3 region has the DNA TGTGCCATCAGTGAGGGGACTAGCGCGGAGCAGTTCTTC. Translation: CAISEGTSAEQFF.

This clonotype has only one observation. The V call is TRBV4-1, the J call TRBJ2-3; TRBD2 agrees at 9 bases. There are 16 residues in the CDR3. The germline CDR1 and CDR2 sequences are MGHRA and YSYEKL. V shed 1 base, J shed 2 bases, and the junction held 4 bases outside the gene matches. CDR3 region: CASSQGPSGVTDTQYF. In DNA form, the CDR3 reads TGCGCCAGCAGCCAAGGGCCTAGCGGGGTCACAGATACGCAGTATTTT.

This sequence joins TRBV20-1 and TRBJ2-7; 9 nucleotides align to TRBD2. The CDR3 has 15 residues. The junction had 11 bases not matched to a gene; V was cut back by 3 bases and J by 5 bases. CDR1 is DFQATT and CDR2 is SNEGSKA in the germline V gene (reference sequence). CDR3 sequence: CSARDGLAIRDEQYF. CDR3 bases: TGCAGTGCTAGGGACGGACTAGCGATCCGCGACGAGCAGTACTTC.

This clonotype was counted between two and nine times. This sequence joins TRBV7-9 and TRBJ2-1; possible D gene TRBD1, 6 bases. Germline CDR1 is SEHNR and CDR2 is FQNEAQ (reference sequence). The V and J ends lost 3 bases and 7 bases respectively, with 16 bases between them. The CDR3 sequence is 15 residues long. DNA of the CDR3: TGTGCCAGCAGCTTGGGGCAGGGGATACCGAATGAGCAGTTCTTC. Translated: CASSLGQGIPNEQFF.

The rearrangement uses TRBV24-1 and TRBJ2-1; TRBD2 aligns across 8 bases. The CDR3 totals 15 residues. V lost 1 base to trimming and J lost 9 bases; unmatched junction nucleotides: 7. Germline CDR1 KGHDR, CDR2 SFDVKD. The CDR3 loop is CATSDFGGGTSEQFF. The CDR3 DNA reads as TGTGCCACCAGTGATTTCGGGGGGGGGACGAGTGAGCAGTTCTTC.

The rearrangement links TRBV20-1 to TRBJ1-1; D ambiguous. The germline V and J ends were trimmed by 5 bases and 0 bases, with 16 bases remaining between them. The CDR3 extends over 15 amino acids. Germline V lookup: CDR1 DFQATT, CDR2 SNEGSKA (reference sequence). This CDR3 reads CSAGRLLQMNTEAFF. The CDR3, as DNA: TGCAGTGCTGGGCGGCTTCTTCAGATGAACACTGAAGCTTTCTTT.

This clonotype came up a few times. The genes are TRBV29-1 and TRBJ2-5; the match to TRBD1 covers 7 bases. V was clipped by 5 bases and J by 5 bases; unmatched bases: 8. CDR3 length equals 13 residues. Germline lookup yields CDR1 SQVTM and CDR2 ANQGSEA. CDR3 sequence: CSVRQGNLETQYF. In DNA form, the CDR3 reads TGCAGCGTTAGACAGGGAAATTTGGAGACCCAGTACTTC. Together with reference TRBV29-1 and TRBJ2-5, the CDR3 gives the full variable domain: SAVISQKPSRDICQRGTSLTIQCQVDSQVTMMFWYRQQPGQSLTLIATANQGSEATYESGFVIDKFPISRPNLTFSTLTVSNMSPEDSSIYLCSVRQGNLETQYFGPGTRLLVL.

This chain joins TRBV2 and TRBJ2-1, with TRBD2 matching 8 bases. Trimming removed 4 bases from V and 6 bases from J; junction bases left unmatched: 5. The CDR3 consists of 14 residues. Germline CDR1 SNHLY, CDR2 FYNNEI. The CDR3: CASSVPGGVNEQFF. CDR3 DNA sequence: TGTGCCAGCAGTGTGCCGGGGGGGGTCAATGAGCAGTTCTTC.

This clonotype occurred a few times. In DNA form, the CDR3 reads TGCAGTGCTAGAGATAAGGAGGTCAGGGAGAATTCACCCCTCCACTTT. Its translation is CSARDKEVRENSPLHF. This chain uses TRBV20-1 with TRBJ1-6, with D possibly being TRBD1 (5 bases). CDR1 and CDR2 from the germline V gene are DFQATT and SNEGSKA (reference sequence). The CDR3 runs to 16 residues. The V end was cut by 0 bases, the J end by 7 bases, with 16 bases between.

The chain has TRBV7-2 and TRBJ2-6, with TRBD1 matching over 7 bases. The CDR3 covers 17 residues. V lost 1 base to trimming and J lost 5 bases; unmatched junction nucleotides: 8. CDR1 is SGHTA, CDR2 FQGNSA, per germline. The CDR3 spells CASSLVGQRSRANVLTF. CDR3 nucleotide sequence: TGTGCCAGCAGCTTAGTGGGACAGAGATCTAGGGCCAACGTCCTGACTTTC.

This chain uses TRBV5-5 with TRBJ2-7, with 8 bases aligning to TRBD2. With the DNA end fitting TRBJ2-5 better, the J assignment may be wrong. This CDR3 has 14 residues. The V gene's germline CDR1 is SGHKS and CDR2 YYEKEE (reference sequence). This CDR3 is CASSFWRGEETQYF. In DNA, the CDR3 is TGTGCCAGCAGCTTCTGGCGGGGGGAAGAGACCCAGTACTTC.

This clonotype was counted ten times or more. This chain joins TRBV7-2 and TRBJ2-5; D call uncertain. This CDR3 spans 13 amino acids. Per the germline V gene, CDR1 is SGHTA and CDR2 is FQGNSA. Between the trimmed V and J ends, which lost 7 bases and 5 bases, there was a span of 14 bases. The CDR3 here is CASTLPTRETQYF. CDR3 coding DNA: TGTGCCAGCACCCTACCAACCCGGGAGACCCAGTACTTC.

The chain joins TRBV4-2 to TRBJ1-3; the D is unclear. The CDR3 totals 15 residues. Per germline, CDR1 LGHNA and CDR2 YNFKEQ. V was trimmed by 1 base and J by 2 bases, leaving 9 bases between them. CDR3 DNA: TGTGCCAGCAGCCAAGGGGGAGTAGCTGGAAACACCATATATTTT. Encoded protein: CASSQGGVAGNTIYF.

V gene TRBV6-2 or TRBV6-3 combines with J gene TRBJ1-1; D is uncertain. Germline V gives CDR1 MNHEY, CDR2 SVGEGT. The ends were cut back, 6 bases at V and 7 bases at J, with 18 bases in the middle. This CDR3 has 14 amino acids. CDR3 sequence: CASRSPGEHFEAFF. The CDR3 region has the DNA TGTGCCAGCAGATCCCCCGGTGAACACTTTGAAGCTTTCTTT.

V and J are TRBV6-5 and TRBJ2-3; 7 positions match TRBD2. This CDR3 has 15 residues. CDR1 is MNHEY, CDR2 SVGAGI, per germline. J lost 2 bases, V lost 6 bases, and 8 bases had no gene match. The CDR3 nucleotides read TGTGCCAGCAGCTTTGAGGCGGGGGTCACAGATACGCAGTATTTT. Amino acids: CASSFEAGVTDTQYF.